This TCR beta chain was observed in a study of cytomegalovirus exposure and HLA in healthy donors. Overall study: An early data release held tens of millions of unique TCRs from HLA-typed donors.

PCR employed 60 Vbeta and 13 Jbeta primers. TCRdb's table, derived via immunoSEQ multiplex PCR, lists solely in-frame clones and lacks some. The table includes 130,000 to 150,000 clones, roughly three quarters detected once. General study findings and limits: Later on, an analysis found that several of the most significant clusters appeared to be linked to common viral pathogens, which included parvovirus B19. Sequencing likely produced, as an artifact, a cluster of highly shared sequence variants.

A note on this clone: What it binds is unknown.

Germline V gives CDR1 SGHRS, CDR2 YFSETQ. With 4 bases clipped from V and 6 bases from J, the junction kept 6 bases outside the gene matches. The CDR3 has 15 amino acids. The sequencing input was PBMCs. The chain uses TRBV5-1 and TRBJ2-1; TRBD1 agrees at 11 bases. The receptor's source is a female donor in good health and CMV-seronegative. The CDR3, as DNA: TGCGCCAGCAGCGCGGACAGGGGGCCGTTCAATGAGCAGTTCTTC. Its protein is CASSADRGPFNEQFF.